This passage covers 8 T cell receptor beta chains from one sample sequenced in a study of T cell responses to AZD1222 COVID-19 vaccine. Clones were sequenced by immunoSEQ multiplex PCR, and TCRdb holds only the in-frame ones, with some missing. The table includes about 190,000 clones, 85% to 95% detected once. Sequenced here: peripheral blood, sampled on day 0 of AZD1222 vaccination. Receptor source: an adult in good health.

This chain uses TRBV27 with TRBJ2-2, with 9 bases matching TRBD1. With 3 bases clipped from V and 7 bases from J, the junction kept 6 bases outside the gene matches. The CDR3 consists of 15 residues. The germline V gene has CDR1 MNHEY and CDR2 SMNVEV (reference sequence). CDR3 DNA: TGTGCCAGCAGTTTGGTAACAGGGGGCGGCGGGGAGCTGTTTTTT. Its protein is CASSLVTGGGGELFF.

CDR3 loop: CASSWGQGGQPQHF. In DNA, the CDR3 is TGTGCCAGCAGCTGGGGGCAGGGAGGACAGCCCCAGCATTTT. The genes are TRBV13 and TRBJ1-5; maybe TRBD1 (6 bases). Germline V CDR1 and CDR2: PRHDT, FYEKMQ (reference sequence). Trimming removed 4 bases from V and 7 bases from J, with 14 bases in between. The CDR3 extends over 14 amino acids.

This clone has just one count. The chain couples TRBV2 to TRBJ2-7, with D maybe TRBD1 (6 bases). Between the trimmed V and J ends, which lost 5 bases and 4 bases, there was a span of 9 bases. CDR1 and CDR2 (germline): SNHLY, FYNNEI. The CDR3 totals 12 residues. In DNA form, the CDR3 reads TGTGCCAGCAGTAAACAGGGATACGAGCAGTACTTC. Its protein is CASSKQGYEQYF.

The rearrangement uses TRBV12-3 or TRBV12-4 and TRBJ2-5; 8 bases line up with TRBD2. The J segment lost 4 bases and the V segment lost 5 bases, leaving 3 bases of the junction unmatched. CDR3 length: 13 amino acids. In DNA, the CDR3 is TGTGCCAGCAGTGTAAGCGGGGGAGAGACCCAGTACTTC. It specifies CASSVSGGETQYF.

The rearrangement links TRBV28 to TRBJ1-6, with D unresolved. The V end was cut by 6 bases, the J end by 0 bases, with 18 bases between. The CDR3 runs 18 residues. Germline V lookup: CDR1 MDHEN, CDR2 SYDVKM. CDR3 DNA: TGTGCCAGCAGCTCTCCTGGCCGAAGGAGCTCCTATAATTCACCCCTCCACTTT. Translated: CASSSPGRRSSYNSPLHF. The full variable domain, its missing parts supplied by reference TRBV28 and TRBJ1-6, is DVKVTQSSRYLVKRTGEKVFLECVQDMDHENMFWYRQDPGLGLRLIYFSYDVKMKEKGDIPEGYSVSREKKERFSLILESASTNQTSMYLCASSSPGRRSSYNSPLHFGNGTRLTVT.

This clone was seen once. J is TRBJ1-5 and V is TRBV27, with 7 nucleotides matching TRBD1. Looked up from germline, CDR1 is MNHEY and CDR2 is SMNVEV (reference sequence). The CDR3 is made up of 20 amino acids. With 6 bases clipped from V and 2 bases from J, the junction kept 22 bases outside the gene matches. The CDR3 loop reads CASRRTYAGAGGMGNQPQHF. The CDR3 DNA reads TGTGCCAGCAGACGTACATACGCGGGGGCAGGGGGTATGGGCAATCAGCCCCAGCATTTT.

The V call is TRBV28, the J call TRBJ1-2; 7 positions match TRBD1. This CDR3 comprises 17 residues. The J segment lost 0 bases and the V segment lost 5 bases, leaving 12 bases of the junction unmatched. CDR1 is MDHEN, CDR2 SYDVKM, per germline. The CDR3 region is CASSPAGTDPTNYGYTF. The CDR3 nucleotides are TGTGCCAGCAGTCCAGCCGGGACAGACCCTACTAACTATGGCTACACCTTC.

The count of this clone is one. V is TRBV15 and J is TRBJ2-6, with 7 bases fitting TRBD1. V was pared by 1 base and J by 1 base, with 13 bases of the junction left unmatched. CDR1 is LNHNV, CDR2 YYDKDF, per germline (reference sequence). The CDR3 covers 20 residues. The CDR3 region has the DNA TGTGCCACCAGCAGAGTGAGGGGACCCGGACAGGTGTCTGGGGCCAACGTCCTGACTTTC. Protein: CATSRVRGPGQVSGANVLTF.